Each of the 21 T cell receptor beta chains below was sequenced from the same sample in a study of T-cell memory formation after mild COVID-19. TCRdb re-analysed the 5' RACE reads in MiXCR, keeping a single row per CDR3 protein. This table has under 550,000 distinct CDR3 sequences, 15% to 20% appearing once. Sequencing was performed on PBMCs or a T cell subset sorted from them (not recorded which). The receptors shown here come from an adult woman who had mild COVID-19 (a few samples of this study predate the infection). Cell type and time point are not known.

The gene calls are TRBV7-9 and TRBJ2-1; D remains unclear. Per germline, CDR1 SEHNR and CDR2 FQNEAQ (reference sequence). CDR3 size: 12 residues. With 3 bases removed from V and 7 bases from J, the gap between germline ends came to 7 bases. The chain's CDR3 is CASSLFRNEQFF. DNA for the CDR3: TGTGCCAGCAGCTTGTTTAGGAATGAGCAGTTCTTC.

This clonotype was detected ten times or more. The V call is TRBV5-1, the J call TRBJ2-1; possible D gene TRBD2, 6 bases. V lost 4 bases and J 7 bases, leaving 12 bases between the germline ends. Germline CDR1 reads SGHRS; CDR2 reads YFSETQ. The CDR3 covers 13 residues. This CDR3 is CASSHGSRNEQFF. CDR3 bases: TGCGCCAGCAGCCACGGGAGTCGGAATGAGCAGTTCTTC.

The chain combines TRBV5-1 with TRBJ1-1, with D perhaps TRBD1 (6 bases). V gave up 4 bases and J gave up 1 base, with 8 bases separating them. The CDR3 is 13 amino acids. Per the germline V gene, CDR1 is SGHRS and CDR2 is YFSETQ. CDR3 loop: CASSTGQNTEAFF. The DNA of the CDR3 is TGCGCCAGCAGCACGGGACAGAACACTGAAGCTTTCTTT.

The chain employs TRBV3-1 and TRBJ2-5, with 10 bases aligning to TRBD2. The CDR3 has 19 amino acids. Germline V gene lookup returns CDR1 LGHDT and CDR2 YNNKEL (reference sequence). Trimming removed 4 bases from V and 9 bases from J; junction bases left unmatched: 23. In DNA form, the CDR3 reads TGTGCCAGCAGCCTCGGCCCTAGACTAGCGGGTCATACCGGCGATGCCCAGTACTTC. It is translated as CASSLGPRLAGHTGDAQYF.

This clonotype appeared a few times. The chain couples TRBV7-2 to TRBJ2-2, with D uncertain. The V gene lost 1 base and the J gene lost 4 bases, with 16 bases spanning the gap. Germline loops: CDR1 SGHTA, CDR2 FQGNSA. CDR3 length: 17 residues. In nucleotides, the CDR3 is TGTGCCAGCAGCTTAGTGCTAGGTGTAGGTGGCACCGGGGAGCTGTTTTTT. This codes for CASSLVLGVGGTGELFF.

This clonotype was found a few times. The chain uses TRBV7-3 and TRBJ2-1; weak D call: TRBD2 (7 bases). Trimming stripped 2 bases from V and 7 bases from J, with 12 bases between. CDR1 SGHTA and CDR2 FQGTGA come from the germline V gene. The CDR3 contains 14 residues. Here the CDR3 reads CASSLLGRGNEQFF. The CDR3 DNA follows: TGTGCCAGCAGCTTATTAGGGAGGGGGAATGAGCAGTTCTTC.

This chain joins TRBV20-1 and TRBJ2-7; 8 nucleotides align to TRBD1. V trimming: 5 bases; J trimming: 7 bases; junction bases outside the gene matches: 16. Looked up from germline, CDR1 is DFQATT and CDR2 is SNEGSKA (reference sequence). The CDR3 is 15 residues long. CDR3 in amino acids: CSAPKGTGIQREQYF. In nucleotides, the CDR3 is TGCAGTGCTCCCAAAGGGACAGGTATCCAGCGGGAGCAGTACTTC.

The CDR3 DNA sequence: TGTGCCAGCAGCCAGGGGGGGGAGACGAATGAGCAGTTCTTC. Its protein is CASSQGGETNEQFF. This chain links TRBV3-1 with TRBJ2-1; 7 bases agree with TRBD2. Per germline, CDR1 LGHDT and CDR2 YNNKEL (reference sequence). The trim removed 3 bases at V and 7 bases at J, leaving 6 bases unmatched. The CDR3 covers 14 residues.

As concerns this clonotype: The junction differs from germline at one of its ends, possibly a read error. The rearrangement links TRBV4-2 to TRBJ2-7; D is unclear. This CDR3 is 12 amino acids long. Germline assignment: CDR1 LGHNA and CDR2 YNFKEQ. CDR3 loop: CARSQSSYEQYF. The CDR3 DNA is TGTGCCAGAAGCCAAAGTTCATACGAGCAGTACTTC.

The rearrangement links TRBV5-1 to TRBJ2-2; D possibly corresponds to TRBD1 (6 bases). Germline lookup yields CDR1 SGHRS and CDR2 YFSETQ. This CDR3 comprises 15 residues. V lost 4 bases and J lost 2, with 12 bases in between. The CDR3 nucleotides read TGCGCCAGCAGCCCCAGACAGGACAACACCGGGGAGCTGTTTTTT. Its translation is CASSPRQDNTGELFF.

This clonotype came up once. This rearrangement joins TRBV18 to TRBJ2-1, with 9 positions matching TRBD2. The CDR3 contains 15 residues. V gave up 3 bases and J gave up 13 bases; unmatched junction bases: 13. The germline CDR1 and CDR2 sequences are KGHSH and LQKENI. CDR3 protein: CASSPPGIAGVPQFF. The CDR3 DNA is TGTGCCAGCTCACCCCCCGGGATAGCGGGAGTCCCCCAGTTCTTC.

This clonotype showed up just a few times. This chain joins TRBV29-1 and TRBJ1-2, with 10 bases fitting TRBD1. CDR1 and CDR2 from the germline V gene are SQVTM and ANQGSEA. J was trimmed by 8 bases and V by 6 bases; bases with no gene match: 18. The CDR3 length is 16 residues. This CDR3 is CSVYPPTPGQGRGYTF. DNA for the CDR3: TGCAGCGTCTACCCACCTACACCGGGACAGGGGAGAGGCTACACCTTC.

This clonotype was counted ten times or more. This chain connects TRBV4-1 to TRBJ2-1, with 9 positions matching TRBD2. The CDR3 has 16 amino acids. The trim removed 1 base at V and 9 bases at J, leaving 10 bases unmatched. Germline CDR1 and CDR2: MGHRA and YSYEKL. CDR3 residues: CASSQVWAGGLGEQFF. The CDR3 DNA reads TGCGCCAGCAGCCAAGTTTGGGCGGGGGGGCTTGGTGAGCAGTTCTTC.

This clonotype was seen a handful of times. The genes are TRBV11-2 and TRBJ2-1, with D perhaps TRBD1 (5 bases). Germline CDR1 reads SGHAT; CDR2 reads FQNNGV. This CDR3 contains 15 residues. V was shortened by 4 bases and J by 5 bases, with 15 bases between the two germline ends. The CDR3 sequence is CASSSGQGKHNEQFF. Here the CDR3 DNA reads TGTGCCAGCAGCTCCGGGCAGGGCAAACACAATGAGCAGTTCTTC.

This clonotype was recorded a few times. V and J are TRBV18 and TRBJ2-7, with D uncertain. CDR1 and CDR2 from the germline V gene are KGHSH and LQKENI. The germline V and J ends were trimmed by 6 bases and 4 bases, with 16 bases remaining between them. The CDR3 covers 14 residues. The CDR3 DNA sequence: TGTGCCAGCTCTCCCAGTGGGTATAAATACGAGCAGTACTTC. Its protein is CASSPSGYKYEQYF.

This chain uses TRBV12-3 or TRBV12-4 with TRBJ1-6, with D possibly TRBD1 on 5 matching bases. With 10 bases removed from V and 11 bases from J, the gap between germline ends came to 21 bases. The CDR3 contains 14 residues. The CDR3 region has the DNA TGTGCCACCTCGCGCAGCGGAGGGGCCCCACCCCTCCACTTT. Its translation is CATSRSGGAPPLHF.

This clonotype has more than one count but fewer than ten. Here the CDR3 DNA reads TGTGCCAGCAGCGAGCCATTTAACACCATATATTTT. It specifies CASSEPFNTIYF. The chain links TRBV21-1 to TRBJ1-3. TRBV21-1 is an annotated pseudogene. CDR3 size: 12 residues.

The chain couples TRBV14 to TRBJ2-5; tentative D call: TRBD1 (6 bases). Germline assignment: CDR1 SGHDN and CDR2 FVKESK. The CDR3 is 18 amino acids. Between the trimmed V and J ends, which lost 1 base and 5 bases, there was a span of 23 bases. The CDR3 region is CASSQAYRVLNSLETQYF. CDR3 in DNA: TGTGCCAGCAGCCAAGCTTACAGGGTTTTGAATAGTCTGGAGACCCAGTACTTC.

The chain joins TRBV12-3 or TRBV12-4 to TRBJ1-5; TRBD1 is a possible D gene (6 bases). V lost 7 bases and J lost 5, with 18 bases in between. This CDR3 comprises 15 residues. CDR3: CASTKTGMAHQPQHF. The CDR3, as DNA: TGTGCCAGCACCAAAACAGGGATGGCTCATCAGCCCCAGCATTTT.

This sequence joins TRBV4-1 and TRBJ2-2; D not certain. The length of the CDR3 is 15 residues. The germline V gene encodes CDR1 MGHRA and CDR2 YSYEKL. V gave up 3 bases and J gave up 4 bases, with 12 bases separating them. The CDR3 loop reads CASSQAPVFTGELFF. The CDR3 DNA is TGCGCCAGCAGCCAGGCCCCGGTATTCACCGGGGAGCTGTTTTTT.

This chain connects TRBV12-3 or TRBV12-4 to TRBJ1-2; no clear D. Deletions cut 3 bases from V and 0 bases from J, with 8 bases between. CDR3 length equals 14 residues. CDR3 sequence (DNA): TGTGCCAGCAGTTTTGGGGTAGCTAACTATGGCTACACCTTC. This codes for CASSFGVANYGYTF.